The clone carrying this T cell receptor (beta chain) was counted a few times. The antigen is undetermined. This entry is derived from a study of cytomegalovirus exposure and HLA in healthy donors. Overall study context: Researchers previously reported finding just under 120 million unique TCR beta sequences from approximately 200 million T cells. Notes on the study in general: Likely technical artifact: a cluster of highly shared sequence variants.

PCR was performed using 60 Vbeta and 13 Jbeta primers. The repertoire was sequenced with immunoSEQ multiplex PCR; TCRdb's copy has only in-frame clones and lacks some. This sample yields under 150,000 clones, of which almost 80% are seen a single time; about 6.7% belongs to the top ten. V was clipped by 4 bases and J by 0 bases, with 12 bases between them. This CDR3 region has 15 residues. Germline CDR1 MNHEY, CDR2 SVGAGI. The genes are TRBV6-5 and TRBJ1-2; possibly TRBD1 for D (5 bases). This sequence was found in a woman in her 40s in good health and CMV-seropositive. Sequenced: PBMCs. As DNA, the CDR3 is TGTGCCAGCAGTTCAGACAGCCGGTCTAACTATGGCTACACCTTC. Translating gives CASSSDSRSNYGYTF.